The 6 T cell receptor beta chains below all came from one sample that was sequenced in a study of T cells expressing NK-cell markers. TCRdb reworked the 5' RACE reads into one entry per CDR3 protein, no DNA. Its clone listing holds about 260,000 distinct CDR3 sequences. Source material: blood T cells: a sorted CD56 or NKG2C T cell subset, CD4+ or CD8+ T cells, or bulk PBMC T cells (not recorded which). These receptors were collected from a woman between 18 and 70 years old in good health.

This chain uses TRBV27 with TRBJ2-3; TCRdb calls TRBD2, which cannot be checked without DNA. The CDR3 loop spans 14 amino acids. From germline, CDR1 is MNHEY and CDR2 SMNVEV (reference sequence). Here the CDR3 reads CASRGTSGTDTQYF.

The V gene is TRBV7-9, the J gene TRBJ2-1; TCRdb proposes TRBD2, but this gene call is untestable without DNA. CDR1 is SEHNR and CDR2 is FQNEAQ in the germline V gene (reference sequence). The length of the CDR3 is 17 residues. The CDR3 sequence is CASSQMFGTSGGYEQFF. The whole variable domain, filled in from reference TRBV7-9 and TRBJ2-1, reads DTGVSQNPRHKITKRGQNVTFRCDPISEHNRLYWYRQTLGQGPEFLTYFQNEAQLEKSRLLSDRFSAERPKGSFSTLEIQRTEQGDSAMYLCASSQMFGTSGGYEQFFGPGTRLTVL.

J is TRBJ2-3 and V is TRBV7-2. Germline-derived CDR1 and CDR2 are SGHTA and FQGNSA. The CDR3 contains 13 residues. CDR3 protein: CASSFSGTDTQYF.

The chain recombines TRBV20-1 with TRBJ2-1; TCRdb designates TRBD2, a call that cannot be tested without DNA. The CDR3 is 14 residues long. From germline, CDR1 is DFQATT and CDR2 SNEGSKA (reference sequence). This chain's CDR3 is CSATTSGGYNEQFF.

The chain joins TRBV20-1 to TRBJ2-1; without DNA, the TCRdb call of TRBD2 cannot be checked. The CDR3 has 13 amino acids. The germline gives CDR1 DFQATT, CDR2 SNEGSKA (reference sequence). CDR3 region: CSARLMGYNEQFF.

The chain couples TRBV20-1 to TRBJ2-2; the TCRdb call, TRBD1, lacks DNA for checking. Germline V gives CDR1 DFQATT, CDR2 SNEGSKA (reference sequence). CDR3 length: 14 residues. The CDR3 reads CSAPRDRATGELFF.